The 9 T cell receptor beta chains below all came from one sample that was sequenced in a study of siplizumab effects on memory and regulatory T cells. The protocol was immunoSEQ multiplex PCR, while the TCRdb copy is restricted to in-frame clones and leaves out a portion. The table shows roughly 120,000 clones, with approximately 94% occurring only once. The sample taken for sequencing was non-Treg CD4+ T cells sorted from blood. The receptors stem from a human donor in good health.

V gene TRBV10-3 combines with J gene TRBJ1-5, with D uncertain. The germline V and J ends were trimmed by 3 bases and 5 bases, with 11 bases remaining between them. CDR3 size: 14 residues. Germline CDR1 ENHRY, CDR2 SYGVKD. For the CDR3, the DNA is TGTGCCATCAGTGACAAGACGAGCGATCAGCCCCAGCATTTT. Translating gives CAISDKTSDQPQHF.

The rearrangement joins TRBV7-2 to TRBJ1-5; D unresolved. The CDR3 has 13 amino acids. Looked up from germline, CDR1 is SGHTA and CDR2 is FQGNSA. The V gene lost 1 base and the J gene lost 4 bases, with 5 bases spanning the gap. The CDR3 DNA is TGTGCCAGCAGCTTAGAGGCAAATCAGCCCCAGCATTTT. Protein: CASSLEANQPQHF.

The chain has TRBV7-8 and TRBJ1-1; tentative D call: TRBD1 (6 bases). Per the germline V gene, CDR1 is SGHVS and CDR2 is FQNEAQ. The CDR3 has 15 residues. V was cut by 5 bases and J by 0 bases, with 13 bases left in between. CDR3 DNA: TGTGCCAGCAGCCTGCGGACAGAGGTGAACACTGAAGCTTTCTTT. This translates into CASSLRTEVNTEAFF.

V is TRBV5-1 and J is TRBJ2-5; 7 nucleotides agree with TRBD1. In germline, CDR1 is SGHRS, CDR2 YFSETQ. V shed 4 bases, J shed 1 base, and the junction held 7 bases outside the gene matches. CDR3 length: 15 residues. CDR3 DNA sequence: TGCGCCAGCAGCCCGGACAGGAGTATCCAAGAGACCCAGTACTTC. This translates into CASSPDRSIQETQYF.

The chain links TRBV15 to TRBJ1-5, with D maybe TRBD1 (6 bases). Germline lookup yields CDR1 LNHNV and CDR2 YYDKDF (reference sequence). This CDR3 has 17 amino acids. Trimming shortened V by 3 bases and J by 2 bases, and 17 bases separated the two germline ends. DNA of the CDR3: TGTGCCACCAGCAGTCCCCAGGGGTTTAGGGGCAATCAGCCCCAGCATTTT. Its translation: CATSSPQGFRGNQPQHF.

The V call is TRBV6-9, the J call TRBJ1-4; a possible D gene is TRBD1 (6 bases). The CDR3 sequence is 14 residues long. Germline V gene sequence: CDR1 MNHGY, CDR2 SVAAGI. V gave up 3 bases and J gave up 8 bases, with 13 bases separating them. Here the CDR3 reads CASSYYGTPEKLFF. The CDR3 DNA follows: TGTGCCAGCAGTTACTACGGGACACCCGAAAAACTGTTTTTT.

The chain combines TRBV15 with TRBJ1-5; tentative D call: TRBD1 (6 bases). The CDR3 has 15 amino acids. Germline CDR1 and CDR2: LNHNV and YYDKDF (reference sequence). Trimming took off 4 bases at V and 6 bases at J, with 16 bases between the two ends. Written as DNA, the CDR3 is TGTGCCACCAGCACGACAGGACTCCCCAGTCAGCCCCAGCATTTT. Its protein is CATSTTGLPSQPQHF.

Only one count was recorded for this clone. V usage is TRBV4-2 and J usage is TRBJ2-5; 8 bases match TRBD1. From germline, CDR1 is LGHNA and CDR2 YNFKEQ. V trimming: 3 bases; J trimming: 3 bases; junction bases outside the gene matches: 3. This CDR3 comprises 14 residues. The DNA for the CDR3 is TGTGCCAGCAGCCACGGACAGGGAGAAGAGACCCAGTACTTC. Its translation: CASSHGQGEETQYF.

J is TRBJ1-5 and V is TRBV6-1, with TRBD1 matching over 7 bases. CDR1 is MNHNS, CDR2 SASEGT, per germline. V shed 6 bases and J 6 bases; nucleotides not matched to a gene: 8. This CDR3 region has 14 residues. The chain's CDR3 is CASRLRQGGQPQHF. CDR3 nucleotides: TGTGCCAGCAGGCTTCGACAGGGCGGTCAGCCCCAGCATTTT.